This T cell receptor beta chain was observed in a study of cytomegalovirus exposure and HLA in healthy donors. Study as a whole: A preliminary data release comprised tens of millions of unique TCRs obtained from HLA-typed donors. Study observations and caveats: An assumption of roughly uniform sequencing depth across donors underlay the presence/absence analyses. In a later analysis, donors in an Asian-associated ancestry cluster reportedly had fewer N-insertions in productive TCRs than the cohort mean. Earlier analysis found most TCR beta V segments productive about 87% or about 30% of the time.

PCR was performed using 60 Vbeta and 13 Jbeta primers. Generated by immunoSEQ multiplex PCR, the TCRdb table keeps only in-frame clones and is missing some. The sample consists of around 150,000 clones, 50% to 75% of them appearing once. CDR3 length equals 14 residues. Unmatched junction bases numbered 4, after V lost 5 bases and J lost 7 bases. Germline V gene sequence: CDR1 SGHTA, CDR2 FQGNSA. To note about this clone: Its target is unknown.

This clonotype was obtained from a middle-aged woman in good health and CMV-seronegative. The gene calls are TRBV7-2 and TRBJ1-6; 8 bases align to TRBD1. Sequenced sample: PBMCs. The CDR3 DNA follows: TGTGCCAGCAGCCAGGGGGCGTGGAATTCACCCCTCCACTTT. This translates into CASSQGAWNSPLHF. The variable domain in full, with the rest retrieved from reference TRBV7-2 and TRBJ1-6, is GAGVSQSPSNKVTEKGKDVELRCDPISGHTALYWYRQSLGQGLEFLIYFQGNSAPDKSGLPSDRFSAERTGGSVSTLTIQRTQQEDSAVYLCASSQGAWNSPLHFGNGTRLTVT.